The present TCR beta chain was sequenced within a study of OX40 agonist ivuxolimab in advanced cancers. For the study at large: Dose-escalation patients had hepatocellular carcinoma, melanoma, renal cell or head and neck cancer.

General observations from the study: Blood T cells, both CD4+ and CD8+, expanded clonally by week 6 at 0.1 to 3.0 mg/kg. It was also the case that some nonresponders had low normalized T-cell clonal expansion. CD4+ T cells averaged fewer expanded clones than CD8+ T cells.

Assay used: immunoSEQ multiplex PCR; TCRdb lists only in-frame clones, some missing. The data hold tens of thousands of clones, with approximately 87% observed a single time. The germline V gene encodes CDR1 LNHDA and CDR2 SQIVND (reference sequence). The CDR3 runs to 14 residues. V gave up 4 bases and J gave up 7 bases; unmatched junction bases: 5. Regarding this clone: What it binds is unknown.

This sample comprised CD4+ or CD8+ T cells sorted from blood, obtained in a trial of the OX40 agonist ivuxolimab. This chain joins TRBV19 and TRBJ2-2; TRBD2 matches at 8 bases. The receptor was isolated from an adult with an advanced solid tumor such as melanoma, head and neck, liver or kidney cancer. The CDR3 here is CASSKKRENGELFF. The DNA for the CDR3 is TGTGCCAGTAGTAAAAAGCGGGAGAACGGGGAGCTGTTTTTT.